The 26 T cell receptor beta chains listed next were all sequenced from one sample in a study of T-cell reconstitution after alpha-beta-depleted transplantation in children. Molecular barcoding with unique molecular identifiers was used for the TCRbeta library. TCRdb re-derived calls from the PCR reads in MiXCR, one entry per CDR3 protein. This repertoire shows 70,000 or so distinct CDR3 sequences, 9.5% to 13% found once; its top ten account for approximately 13%. This specimen consisted of PBMCs, obtained before TCRalphabeta/CD19-depleted stem cell transplant. Receptors were obtained from a boy aged 5-17 years with acute myeloid leukemia, due to receive a stem cell transplant.

This clonotype was detected many times. V is TRBV20-1 and J is TRBJ2-7; 12 nucleotides agree with TRBD2. This CDR3 is 16 amino acids long. V lost 3 bases, J lost 4 bases, and 10 bases stayed unmatched. Per germline, CDR1 DFQATT and CDR2 SNEGSKA (reference sequence). In nucleotides, the CDR3 is TGCAGTGCTAGCAGGGGACTAGCGGGTACTAAGTACGAGCAGTACTTC. It encodes CSASRGLAGTKYEQYF.

This clonotype was observed at least ten times. The chain is built from TRBV7-2 and TRBJ1-5; D might be TRBD1 (5 bases). The germline CDR1 and CDR2 sequences are SGHTA and FQGNSA. The CDR3 is 15 residues long. V was cut by 5 bases and J by 6 bases, with 17 bases left in between. DNA for the CDR3: TGTGCCAGCAGCCCAGAGGCCGGGGGTGGTCAGCCCCAGCATTTT. This gives the protein CASSPEAGGGQPQHF. Complete variable domain (other parts from reference TRBV7-2 and TRBJ1-5): GAGVSQSPSNKVTEKGKDVELRCDPISGHTALYWYRQSLGQGLEFLIYFQGNSAPDKSGLPSDRFSAERTGGSVSTLTIQRTQQEDSAVYLCASSPEAGGGQPQHFGDGTRLSIL.

This chain uses TRBV6-6 with TRBJ1-1, with 9 bases aligning to TRBD1. The V segment lost 5 bases and the J segment 5 bases; nucleotides outside the gene matches: 12. CDR1 is MNHNY and CDR2 is SVGAGI in the germline V gene (reference sequence). The CDR3 totals 16 residues. In DNA form, the CDR3 reads TGTGCCAGCAGTGGGGGGACAGGGACGGGAGGTACTGAAGCTTTCTTT. Its translation: CASSGGTGTGGTEAFF.

The rearrangement joins TRBV5-4 to TRBJ2-3, with 8 bases identical to TRBD2. Germline V CDR1 and CDR2: SGHNT, YYREEE (reference sequence). V was clipped by 0 bases and J by 2 bases; unmatched bases: 2. There are 15 residues in the CDR3. As DNA, the CDR3 is TGTGCCAGCAGCTTGGTACTAGCGGCCACAGATACGCAGTATTTT. It yields the protein CASSLVLAATDTQYF.

In this sample, this clonotype turned up many times. The genes are TRBV5-1 and TRBJ2-2; perhaps D is TRBD1 or TRBD2 (6 bases each). This CDR3 has 13 residues. Between the trimmed V and J ends, which lost 4 bases and 6 bases, there was a span of 10 bases. Germline CDR1 SGHRS, CDR2 YFSETQ. CDR3 sequence: CASSRRGAGELFF. DNA of the CDR3: TGCGCCAGCAGCCGGAGGGGGGCCGGGGAGCTGTTTTTT.

This clonotype has at least ten counts. This chain connects TRBV6-6 to TRBJ2-3; D is ambiguous. The CDR3 is made up of 13 amino acids. The V gene's germline CDR1 is MNHNY and CDR2 SVGAGI (reference sequence). Trimming stripped 6 bases from V and 7 bases from J, with 14 bases between. Here the CDR3 reads CASSSDLPNTQYF. CDR3 DNA: TGTGCCAGCAGCTCCGATTTACCGAATACGCAGTATTTT.

The CDR3 reads CASSLLAGALNTGELFF. The CDR3 nucleotides read TGCGCCAGCAGCCTACTAGCGGGGGCCCTTAACACCGGGGAGCTGTTTTTT. V and J are TRBV10-2 and TRBJ2-2; 11 bases are shared with TRBD2. After removal of 6 bases from V and 2 bases from J, the junction contained 8 bases not matched to a gene. Germline values: CDR1 WSHSY, CDR2 SAAADI. This CDR3 is 17 amino acids long.

This clonotype was picked up one time. The rearrangement links TRBV2 to TRBJ1-5; D not resolved. Per germline, CDR1 SNHLY and CDR2 FYNNEI. This CDR3 region has 15 residues. Trimming shortened V by 6 bases and J by 4 bases, and 16 bases separated the two germline ends. The CDR3 DNA sequence: TGTGCCAGCAGATCGGGAACGGACTGGAATCAGCCCCAGCATTTT. This codes for CASRSGTDWNQPQHF.

This clonotype was counted ten times or more. This chain connects TRBV3-1 to TRBJ1-1; D not certain. Germline V gives CDR1 LGHDT, CDR2 YNNKEL (reference sequence). Trimming took off 3 bases at V and 5 bases at J, with 7 bases between the two ends. The CDR3 is 12 residues long. Written as DNA, the CDR3 is TGTGCCAGCAGCCAGAGGCCGACTGAAGCTTTCTTT. It yields the protein CASSQRPTEAFF.

In its sample, this clonotype was seen many times. J is TRBJ1-1 and V is TRBV5-1; TRBD1 agrees at 9 bases. Losses at the gene ends were 4 bases for V and 6 bases for J; bases not matched to a gene: 13. The CDR3 contains 16 residues. From germline, CDR1 is SGHRS and CDR2 YFSETQ. In nucleotides, the CDR3 is TGCGCCAGCAGCCAATACACCGGGACAGGGTACCCTGAAGCTTTCTTT. It encodes CASSQYTGTGYPEAFF. The variable domain in full, completed from reference TRBV5-1 and TRBJ1-1, reads KAGVTQTPRYLIKTRGQQVTLSCSPISGHRSVSWYQQTPGQGLQFLFEYFSETQRNKGNFPGRFSGRQFSNSRSEMNVSTLELGDSALYLCASSQYTGTGYPEAFFGQGTRLTVV.

This clonotype was seen more than once but under ten times. The chain links TRBV7-9 to TRBJ2-7, with a weak D call TRBD2 (7 bases). CDR3 length: 12 residues. Germline CDR1 SEHNR, CDR2 FQNEAQ (reference sequence). Trimming took 5 bases from V and 7 from J, leaving 12 bases between them. The chain's CDR3 is CASSEGGGEQYF. CDR3 nucleotide sequence: TGTGCCAGCAGCGAGGGGGGGGGAGAGCAGTACTTC.

Ten or more counts support this clonotype. The chain uses TRBV12-3 or TRBV12-4 and TRBJ1-2, with D perhaps matching TRBD1 (5 bases). The CDR3 has 13 residues. Trimming left V 6 bases short and J 6 bases short, with 14 bases between. The CDR3 region is CASSLQGRHGYTF. For the CDR3, the DNA is TGTGCCAGCAGCCTGCAGGGACGTCATGGCTACACCTTC.

This clonotype was seen repeatedly, ten times or more. This sequence joins TRBV7-6 and TRBJ1-3; D is possibly TRBD1 (5 bases). CDR3 length: 15 amino acids. The V gene's germline CDR1 is SGHVS and CDR2 FNYEAQ. Trimming shortened V by 5 bases and J by 0 bases, and 11 bases separated the two germline ends. The CDR3 protein is CASSPDSPSGNTIYF. The CDR3 DNA reads as TGTGCCAGCAGCCCTGACAGCCCCTCTGGAAACACCATATATTTT.

This clonotype occurred a few times. The rearrangement links TRBV20-1 to TRBJ2-3; possibly TRBD1 for D (5 bases). The CDR3 has 15 residues. V was shortened by 0 bases and J by 1 base, with 11 bases between the two germline ends. Germline V gives CDR1 DFQATT, CDR2 SNEGSKA (reference sequence). This CDR3 reads CSARDGEGGTDTQYF. In DNA, the CDR3 is TGCAGTGCTAGAGATGGGGAAGGGGGCACAGATACGCAGTATTTT.

This clonotype was seen many times. The gene calls are TRBV5-1 and TRBJ2-2; 7 bases fit TRBD2. The J segment lost 3 bases and the V segment lost 6 bases, leaving 5 bases of the junction unmatched. Germline CDR1 reads SGHRS; CDR2 reads YFSETQ. The CDR3 loop spans 14 amino acids. DNA for the CDR3: TGCGCCAGCAAGCGGGAATGGGACACCGGGGAGCTGTTTTTT. It translates to CASKREWDTGELFF.

The chain combines TRBV24-1 with TRBJ1-1; TRBD1 agrees at 8 bases. This CDR3 contains 14 residues. V lost 5 bases to trimming and J lost 3 bases; unmatched junction nucleotides: 4. Germline V gives CDR1 KGHDR, CDR2 SFDVKD. CDR3 sequence reads: CATSAGQGYTEAFF. CDR3 in DNA: TGTGCCACCAGTGCCGGACAGGGATACACTGAAGCTTTCTTT.

Notes on this clonotype: A much larger clone lies one base from this, so it may be a read error. The V and J genes are TRBV6-2 or TRBV6-3 and TRBJ1-3; D is unresolved. CDR3 length equals 16 residues. Trimming removed 2 bases from V and 2 bases from J, with 13 bases in between. Germline V lookup: CDR1 MNHEY, CDR2 SVGEGT. This CDR3 reads CASSYRDPRPGNTIYF. In DNA, the CDR3 is TGTGCCAGCAGTTACCGGGATCCGAGGCCTGGAAACACCATATATTTT.

This clonotype was detected many times. The chain combines TRBV5-1 with TRBJ2-3; 13 nucleotides align to TRBD2. In germline, CDR1 is SGHRS, CDR2 YFSETQ. The CDR3 is made up of 18 amino acids. Trimming cost V 6 bases and J 1 base; bases outside gene matches: 11. The CDR3 loop reads CASTPPPGLAGGTDTQYF. Written as DNA, the CDR3 is TGCGCCAGCACACCTCCACCCGGACTAGCGGGGGGCACAGATACGCAGTATTTT.

This clonotype has ten or more counts. The chain is built from TRBV28 and TRBJ1-3; no reliable D call. CDR1 MDHEN and CDR2 SYDVKM come from the germline V gene. The CDR3 is made up of 14 amino acids. V was clipped by 3 bases and J by 1 base, with 7 bases between them. CDR3 protein: CASSFSPSGNTIYF. CDR3 DNA: TGTGCCAGCAGTTTTTCGCCATCTGGAAACACCATATATTTT. The entire variable domain, with the rest obtained from reference TRBV28 and TRBJ1-3, is as follows: DVKVTQSSRYLVKRTGEKVFLECVQDMDHENMFWYRQDPGLGLRLIYFSYDVKMKEKGDIPEGYSVSREKKERFSLILESASTNQTSMYLCASSFSPSGNTIYFGEGSWLTVV.

This clonotype was seen more than once but under ten times. This chain joins TRBV20-1 and TRBJ2-7; 10 nucleotides match TRBD2. The CDR3 extends over 16 amino acids. Germline V lookup: CDR1 DFQATT, CDR2 SNEGSKA (reference sequence). Trimming cost V 1 base and J 1 base; bases outside gene matches: 7. CDR3 sequence reads: CSARGLLAGDSYEQYV. CDR3 nucleotides: TGCAGTGCTAGAGGGTTGCTAGCGGGGGATTCCTACGAGCAGTACGTC.

This clonotype was detected ten times or more. CDR3 DNA sequence: TGTGCCAGCAGTCCGCCCGGGGACGGCAATCAGCCCCAGCATTTT. The encoded protein is CASSPPGDGNQPQHF. This rearrangement joins TRBV12-3 or TRBV12-4 to TRBJ1-5; the D gene is possibly TRBD1 (5 bases). Trimming left V 5 bases short and J 2 bases short, with 13 bases between. The CDR3 has 15 amino acids.

Many counts were recorded for this clonotype. The J gene is TRBJ2-3, the V gene TRBV12-3 or TRBV12-4, with D tentatively TRBD1 (6 bases). Trimming removed 5 bases from V and 6 bases from J, with 12 bases in between. CDR3 length equals 13 residues. The chain's CDR3 is CASSGTGLDTQYF. In DNA, the CDR3 is TGTGCCAGCAGTGGTACAGGGCTGGATACGCAGTATTTT.

Many counts were recorded for this clonotype. The chain uses TRBV5-1 and TRBJ1-1, with TRBD1 identical over 10 bases. Germline V gene lookup returns CDR1 SGHRS and CDR2 YFSETQ. The CDR3 is 16 amino acids. Trimming at V came to 4 bases and at J to 3 bases, leaving 9 bases not matched to a gene. The CDR3 spells CASSKDRGLTDTEAFF. For the CDR3, the DNA is TGCGCCAGCAGCAAAGACAGGGGGCTTACGGACACTGAAGCTTTCTTT. The full variable domain, its missing parts supplied by reference TRBV5-1 and TRBJ1-1, is KAGVTQTPRYLIKTRGQQVTLSCSPISGHRSVSWYQQTPGQGLQFLFEYFSETQRNKGNFPGRFSGRQFSNSRSEMNVSTLELGDSALYLCASSKDRGLTDTEAFFGQGTRLTVV.

This clonotype has at least ten counts. The chain couples TRBV20-1 to TRBJ2-1; TRBD2 matches 7 bases. The length of the CDR3 is 19 residues. V lost 1 base, J lost 0 bases, and 15 bases stayed unmatched. The germline CDR1 and CDR2 sequences are DFQATT and SNEGSKA (reference sequence). The DNA for the CDR3 is TGCAGTGCTAGAGCGGTCCCTAGCGGAACACTAAGCTCCTACAATGAGCAGTTCTTC. This translates into CSARAVPSGTLSSYNEQFF.

This clonotype has at least ten counts. The chain uses TRBV6-5 and TRBJ2-3; TRBD1 or TRBD2 may be the D gene (6 bases each). The germline V and J ends were trimmed by 0 bases and 5 bases, with 15 bases remaining between them. Per germline, CDR1 MNHEY and CDR2 SVGAGI. This CDR3 comprises 16 residues. The CDR3: CASSYSRRDMRDTQYF. As DNA, the CDR3 is TGTGCCAGCAGTTACTCGAGGCGGGACATGAGAGATACGCAGTATTTT.

This clonotype has ten or more counts. V is TRBV7-9 and J is TRBJ2-1, with D perhaps being TRBD1 or TRBD2 (5 bases each). The CDR3 contains 13 residues. V lost 2 bases to trimming and J lost 12 bases, with 14 bases between them. Germline-derived CDR1 and CDR2 are SEHNR and FQNEAQ (reference sequence). The CDR3 bases are TGTGCCAGCAGCTTAAGGGGAGCTTTTGGGCAGTTCTTC. Translating it yields CASSLRGAFGQFF. Full variable domain (remainder filled in from reference TRBV7-9 and TRBJ2-1): DTGVSQNPRHKITKRGQNVTFRCDPISEHNRLYWYRQTLGQGPEFLTYFQNEAQLEKSRLLSDRFSAERPKGSFSTLEIQRTEQGDSAMYLCASSLRGAFGQFFGPGTRLTVL.